These 23 T cell receptor beta chains were sequenced from one sample in a study of immune evolution from preneoplasia to lung adenocarcinoma (dated by TCRdb to the early 2020s). Libraries were prepared through the immunoSEQ multiplex PCR assay. TCRdb stores this immuneACCESS table with in-frame sequences only. Part of the clones is absent; in the studies checked, under half of the shortfall reflects unresolved V genes, and no reason is known for the rest. The table for this sample lists some 9,200 clones; about four fifths of them were counted only once. In total, the top ten clones hold roughly 13% of the sample. Sample: FFPE lung adenocarcinoma in situ tissue. The label giving this sample's cell subset or site can be read as: preinvasive adenocarcinoma in situ (AIS). The receptors derive from a person of 80 years or more with lung adenocarcinoma.

This clone was counted only a few times. The rearrangement links TRBV6-5 to TRBJ2-7; TRBD1 might be the D (8 bases). This CDR3 has 15 residues. V dropped 7 bases and J dropped 6 bases, with 22 bases sitting between them. Germline-derived CDR1 and CDR2 are MNHEY and SVGAGI. The CDR3 nucleotides read TGTGCCAGCAAGACCACAGGGGGGGAAGTACGCGAGCAGTACTTC. Its translation: CASKTTGGEVREQYF.

The V call is TRBV30, the J call TRBJ1-2; 9 nucleotides agree with TRBD1. The CDR3 is 11 residues long. V shed 8 bases and J 10 bases; nucleotides not matched to a gene: 8. Germline assignment: CDR1 GTSNPN and CDR2 SVGIG (reference sequence). Here the CDR3 reads CAGGTGRVYTF. CDR3 coding DNA: TGTGCCGGTGGGACAGGGCGGGTCTACACCTTC.

V and J are TRBV4-3 and TRBJ2-5, with TRBD2 matching over 14 bases. CDR1 is LGHNA, CDR2 YSLEER, per germline. V lost 1 base to trimming and J lost 5 bases; unmatched junction nucleotides: 9. The CDR3 runs to 18 residues. The CDR3 nucleotides read TGCGCCAGCAGCCAAGCCCCGTCGACTAGCGGGGGGGAGGAGACCCAGTACTTC. It specifies CASSQAPSTSGGEETQYF.

The chain recombines TRBV10-3 with TRBJ2-3, with 7 bases identical to TRBD2. The CDR3 is 17 residues long. The V segment lost 4 bases and the J segment 4 bases; nucleotides outside the gene matches: 14. The germline CDR1 and CDR2 sequences are ENHRY and SYGVKD. In DNA, the CDR3 is TGTGCCATCAGTGGACAGAGTATGACTAGCAATGCAGATACGCAGTATTTT. Encoded protein: CAISGQSMTSNADTQYF.

This clone was observed once. The chain is built from TRBV19 and TRBJ2-5; 8 bases line up with TRBD2. Germline loops: CDR1 LNHDA, CDR2 SQIVND (reference sequence). The CDR3 covers 13 residues. V was clipped by 9 bases and J by 0 bases; unmatched bases: 3. The CDR3 DNA is TGTGCCAGCCGCGGGGGGAACCAAGAGACCCAGTACTTC. Protein product: CASRGGNQETQYF.

The chain has TRBV7-9 and TRBJ1-4, with 8 positions matching TRBD1. The V gene's germline CDR1 is SEHNR and CDR2 FQNEAQ (reference sequence). The CDR3 is made up of 18 amino acids. V trimming: 4 bases; J trimming: 6 bases; junction bases outside the gene matches: 16. The CDR3, as DNA: TGTGCCAGCAGCTCCCGGACCATACAGGGGGGACTAGATGAAAAACTGTTTTTT. It encodes CASSSRTIQGGLDEKLFF.

This chain connects TRBV7-3 to TRBJ2-2; D is unresolved. Trimming stripped 5 bases from V and 7 bases from J, with 11 bases between. CDR1 is SGHTA, CDR2 FQGTGA, per germline. The CDR3 extends over 13 amino acids. Here the CDR3 DNA reads TGTGCCAGCAGCGCCACTAAGCTCGGGGAGCTGTTTTTT. Protein product: CASSATKLGELFF.

Points on this clone: The junction differs from germline at one of its ends, possibly a read error. The chain employs TRBV7-7 and TRBJ2-2; D unresolved. CDR1 and CDR2 (germline): SSHAT, FNYEAQ (reference sequence). CDR3 size: 15 residues. The CDR3 DNA sequence: TGTGCTAGCACCTTAGGACCCGTGAACACCGGGGAGCTGTTTTTT. The encoded protein is CASTLGPVNTGELFF.

V usage is TRBV10-3 and J usage is TRBJ1-1, with D tentatively TRBD1 (5 bases). Per germline, CDR1 ENHRY and CDR2 SYGVKD. V was cut by 10 bases and J by 1 base, with 10 bases left in between. CDR3 length: 12 amino acids. The CDR3 region is CATAGTNTEAFF. DNA of the CDR3: TGTGCCACCGCCGGGACGAACACTGAAGCTTTCTTT.

V and J are TRBV6-6 and TRBJ2-7; 7 nucleotides match TRBD2. Trimming removed 4 bases from V and 4 bases from J; junction bases left unmatched: 1. Germline assignment: CDR1 MNHNY and CDR2 SVGAGI (reference sequence). CDR3 length equals 12 residues. The CDR3 coding sequence is TGTGCCAGCAGTTGGGGGGGTTACGAGCAGTACTTC. Translated, it gives CASSWGGYEQYF.

This clone was counted a few times. This chain uses TRBV5-1 with TRBJ2-5; the D call may be TRBD1 or TRBD2 (5 bases each). Trimming pared 0 bases from V and 5 bases from J, leaving 14 bases between. Germline CDR1 and CDR2: SGHRS and YFSETQ. The CDR3 runs to 15 residues. The CDR3 sequence is CASSLVGTTDETQYF. CDR3 in DNA: TGCGCCAGCAGCTTGGTCGGGACGACGGACGAGACCCAGTACTTC.

The chain combines TRBV10-3 with TRBJ2-2; 9 nucleotides agree with TRBD1. The trim removed 7 bases at V and 5 bases at J, leaving 8 bases unmatched. Germline loops: CDR1 ENHRY, CDR2 SYGVKD. This CDR3 contains 15 residues. The CDR3 reads CAITSGTGQTGELFF. The CDR3 DNA is TGTGCCATCACCTCCGGGACAGGGCAGACCGGGGAGCTGTTTTTT.

This clone was picked up one time. J is TRBJ2-3 and V is TRBV7-2, with a tentative D call TRBD1 (6 bases). V lost 2 bases to trimming and J lost 3 bases, with 12 bases between them. CDR3 size: 15 residues. The V gene's germline CDR1 is SGHTA and CDR2 FQGNSA. CDR3 DNA sequence: TGTGCCAGCAGCTTAACCCGGGACACAACAGATACGCAGTATTTT. Amino acid sequence: CASSLTRDTTDTQYF.

The sample holds a few counts of this clone. The chain uses TRBV2 and TRBJ1-2, with TRBD1 matching over 9 bases. This CDR3 has 12 residues. V was clipped by 6 bases and J by 8 bases; unmatched bases: 4. Germline values: CDR1 SNHLY, CDR2 FYNNEI. The CDR3 nucleotides read TGTGCCAGCAGAGGGGACAGGGAAGGCTACACCTTC. Its protein product is CASRGDREGYTF.

The V and J genes are TRBV7-9 and TRBJ2-7; TRBD2 is a possible D gene (7 bases). The germline V and J ends were trimmed by 5 bases and 4 bases, with 21 bases remaining between them. The germline gives CDR1 SEHNR, CDR2 FQNEAQ (reference sequence). This CDR3 has 16 residues. The CDR3 DNA is TGTGCCAGCAGCCCAGAAGGGGGGGGCATTCAGTACGAGCAGTACTTC. This codes for CASSPEGGGIQYEQYF. Full variable domain (outside the CDR3, taken from reference TRBV7-9 and TRBJ2-7): DTGVSQNPRHKITKRGQNVTFRCDPISEHNRLYWYRQTLGQGPEFLTYFQNEAQLEKSRLLSDRFSAERPKGSFSTLEIQRTEQGDSAMYLCASSPEGGGIQYEQYFGPGTRLTVT.

The V and J genes are TRBV28 and TRBJ1-2, with 7 bases fitting TRBD1. CDR3 length equals 13 residues. V lost 2 bases to trimming and J lost 4 bases; unmatched junction nucleotides: 1. In germline, CDR1 is MDHEN, CDR2 SYDVKM. CDR3 sequence reads: CASSLNRGYGYTF. The CDR3 coding sequence is TGTGCCAGCAGTTTAAACAGGGGCTATGGCTACACCTTC.

The chain has TRBV7-2 and TRBJ1-1; D is ambiguous. The CDR3 length is 13 residues. Trimming removed 0 bases at V and 10 bases at J, with 12 bases between. Germline lookup yields CDR1 SGHTA and CDR2 FQGNSA. CDR3 DNA: TGTGCCAGCAGCTTAGCTCGTAACAGTCTAGCTTTCTTT. This codes for CASSLARNSLAFF.

The V gene is TRBV7-8, the J gene TRBJ2-7, with D perhaps matching TRBD1 (6 bases). The V end was cut by 5 bases, the J end by 5 bases, with 10 bases between. The CDR3 spans 12 residues. Looked up from germline, CDR1 is SGHVS and CDR2 is FQNEAQ. CDR3 sequence (DNA): TGTGCCAGCAGCGATAGACAGGACGAGCAGTACTTC. It yields the protein CASSDRQDEQYF. Looking up the rest from reference TRBV7-8 and TRBJ2-7 gives the full variable domain: GAGVSQSPRYKVAKRGQDVALRCDPISGHVSLFWYQQALGQGPEFLTYFQNEAQLDKSGLPSDRFFAERPEGSVSTLKIQRTQQEDSAVYLCASSDRQDEQYFGPGTRLTVT.

The chain is built from TRBV30 and TRBJ1-5, with 8 positions matching TRBD1. The CDR3 extends over 14 amino acids. V shed 3 bases, J shed 3 bases, and the junction held 4 bases outside the gene matches. Germline V gene sequence: CDR1 GTSNPN, CDR2 SVGIG (reference sequence). Written as DNA, the CDR3 is TGTGCCTGGAGGGGACAGGCGTCCAATCAGCCCCAGCATTTT. This translates into CAWRGQASNQPQHF.

This clone occurred a few times. An end of the junction differs from the germline gene, which may be a read error. Distinct nucleotide sequences in the sample also encode this CDR3. The chain employs TRBV7-3 and TRBJ2-1; a weak D match, TRBD1 (5 bases). CDR3 length equals 15 residues. Germline V gene lookup returns CDR1 SGHTA and CDR2 FQGTGA. CDR3 in DNA: TGTGCCAGCAGCCTAACAGGCGATTCCTACAATGAGCAGTTCTTC. Amino acid sequence: CASSLTGDSYNEQFF.

The DNA of the CDR3 is TGTGCCAGCAGTTTTGGCAGAGACTCTGGAAACACCATATATTTT. Its translation is CASSFGRDSGNTIYF. The J gene is TRBJ1-3, the V gene TRBV28; D is unresolved. This CDR3 is 15 amino acids long. V gave up 3 bases and J gave up 0 bases, with 9 bases separating them. Germline V gene lookup returns CDR1 MDHEN and CDR2 SYDVKM.

The gene calls are TRBV4-3 and TRBJ2-7; D tentatively reads TRBD1 or TRBD2 (6 bases each). The length of the CDR3 is 15 residues. V was trimmed by 4 bases and J by 4 bases, leaving 17 bases between them. Germline CDR1 and CDR2: LGHNA and YSLEER. The DNA for the CDR3 is TGCGCCAGCAGCCTAAAAAGAGGAGGGGGGTACGAGCAGTACTTC. Translation: CASSLKRGGGYEQYF.

V usage is TRBV2 and J usage is TRBJ2-3; 13 nucleotides align to TRBD2. The CDR3 extends over 16 amino acids. V dropped 5 bases and J dropped 5; count of bases not matched to a gene: 7. Germline V gene data show CDR1 as SNHLY and CDR2 as FYNNEI. The CDR3 sequence is CASSPRGTSGIDTQYF. Here the CDR3 DNA reads TGTGCCAGCAGTCCACGAGGGACTAGCGGGATAGATACGCAGTATTTT.